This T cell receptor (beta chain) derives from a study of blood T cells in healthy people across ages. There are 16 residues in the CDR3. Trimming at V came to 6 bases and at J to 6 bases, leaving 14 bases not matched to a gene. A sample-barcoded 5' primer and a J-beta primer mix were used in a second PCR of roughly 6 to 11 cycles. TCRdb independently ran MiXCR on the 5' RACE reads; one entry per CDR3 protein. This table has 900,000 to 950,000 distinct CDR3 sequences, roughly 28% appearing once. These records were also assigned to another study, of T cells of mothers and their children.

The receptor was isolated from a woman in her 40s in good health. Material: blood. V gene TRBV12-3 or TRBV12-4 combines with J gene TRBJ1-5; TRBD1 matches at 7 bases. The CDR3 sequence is CASSIDRVSLGQPQHF. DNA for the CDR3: TGTGCCAGCAGCATCGACAGGGTCAGCCTCGGTCAGCCCCAGCATTTT.